Each of the 25 T cell receptor beta chains below was sequenced from the same sample in a study of T cells after yellow fever vaccination. TCRdb passed the 5' RACE reads through MiXCR, listing each CDR3 protein once. The data hold just under 600,000 distinct CDR3 sequences, with about 13% observed a single time. Here the sequenced sample was PBMCs, taken on the day of the yellow fever booster vaccination. These receptors were collected from a man aged 25-45 years who received the YFV17D yellow fever vaccine.

This clonotype appeared a few times. The genes are TRBV6-5 and TRBJ2-3; 7 nucleotides line up with TRBD2. The CDR3 totals 14 residues. The V gene end was trimmed by 4 bases and the J gene end by 4 bases; junction bases not matched to a gene: 5. In germline, CDR1 is MNHEY, CDR2 SVGAGI. CDR3 loop: CASSWGGSSDTQYF. The CDR3 region has the DNA TGTGCCAGCAGTTGGGGCGGGAGTTCAGATACGCAGTATTTT.

The chain recombines TRBV30 with TRBJ1-5, with D perhaps TRBD1 (6 bases). This CDR3 has 13 amino acids. The V gene's germline CDR1 is GTSNPN and CDR2 SVGIG (reference sequence). Trimming stripped 5 bases from V and 5 bases from J, with 13 bases between. The CDR3 nucleotides read TGTGCCTGGGGAAGGGGGACGTATCAGCCCCAGCATTTT. Its translation: CAWGRGTYQPQHF.

The gene calls are TRBV7-3 and TRBJ2-1; unclear D gene. Germline CDR1 reads SGHTA; CDR2 reads FQGTGA. Trimming left V 5 bases short and J 6 bases short, with 11 bases between. The CDR3 consists of 13 residues. The CDR3 region is CASSLPARNEQFF. In DNA form, the CDR3 reads TGTGCCAGCAGCCTGCCGGCCCGCAATGAGCAGTTCTTC.

The chain couples TRBV7-9 to TRBJ1-1, with unresolved D. Per the germline V gene, CDR1 is SEHNR and CDR2 is FQNEAQ (reference sequence). V dropped 5 bases and J dropped 11 bases, with 15 bases sitting between them. The CDR3 has 12 residues. CDR3 nucleotides: TGTGCCAGCAGCGCCCTCCAAAGGGCGGCTTTCTTT. It encodes CASSALQRAAFF. Filled out from reference TRBV7-9 and TRBJ1-1, the complete variable domain reads DTGVSQNPRHKITKRGQNVTFRCDPISEHNRLYWYRQTLGQGPEFLTYFQNEAQLEKSRLLSDRFSAERPKGSFSTLEIQRTEQGDSAMYLCASSALQRAAFFGQGTRLTVV.

The CDR3 DNA sequence: TGTGCCAGCAGCTTAGTGGGTAGCGGATCCTACGAGCAGTACTTC. Residues: CASSLVGSGSYEQYF. This chain links TRBV7-2 with TRBJ2-7, with D possibly being TRBD2 (6 bases). The CDR3 consists of 15 residues. V lost 1 base to trimming and J lost 1 base, with 11 bases between them. CDR1 and CDR2 from the germline V gene are SGHTA and FQGNSA.

This chain connects TRBV7-2 to TRBJ2-4; D remains unclear. The V end was cut by 9 bases, the J end by 0 bases, with 9 bases between. Germline V gene lookup returns CDR1 SGHTA and CDR2 FQGNSA. This CDR3 comprises 13 residues. The CDR3, as DNA: TGTGCCAGTACTAAGGGAGCCAAAAACATTCAGTACTTC. As protein: CASTKGAKNIQYF. Full variable domain (rest looked up from reference TRBV7-2 and TRBJ2-4): GAGVSQSPSNKVTEKGKDVELRCDPISGHTALYWYRQSLGQGLEFLIYFQGNSAPDKSGLPSDRFSAERTGGSVSTLTIQRTQQEDSAVYLCASTKGAKNIQYFGAGTRLSVL.

There are a few counts of this clonotype. The chain couples TRBV20-1 to TRBJ2-2; possible D gene TRBD1, 6 bases. The CDR3 is 13 residues long. Germline CDR1 is DFQATT and CDR2 is SNEGSKA (reference sequence). The V end lost 5 bases, the J end lost 3 bases, and 10 bases lay between the germline ends. This CDR3 is CSADRFDTGELFF. The CDR3 bases are TGCAGTGCTGACAGGTTCGACACCGGGGAGCTGTTTTTT.

The rearrangement uses TRBV6-5 and TRBJ2-1; the D is unclear. Germline V gene data show CDR1 as MNHEY and CDR2 as SVGAGI. V lost 2 bases to trimming and J lost 4 bases, with 6 bases between them. CDR3 size: 13 residues. The CDR3: CASSYHRYNEQFF. The DNA of the CDR3 is TGTGCCAGCAGTTACCATCGGTACAATGAGCAGTTCTTC.

This clonotype has a handful of counts. The gene calls are TRBV20-1 and TRBJ2-7; 10 nucleotides line up with TRBD1. Germline trimming cut 3 bases from V and 0 bases from J; bases unmatched to any gene: 2. There are 14 residues in the CDR3. CDR1 and CDR2 from the germline V gene are DFQATT and SNEGSKA (reference sequence). The DNA for the CDR3 is TGCAGTGCTAGGGGGGACAGGGGCTCCTACGAGCAGTACTTC. Its translation: CSARGDRGSYEQYF.

The chain employs TRBV5-1 and TRBJ2-1, with D possibly called TRBD1 or TRBD2 (6 bases each). This CDR3 is built from 14 residues. CDR1 and CDR2 (germline): SGHRS, YFSETQ. The V end was cut by 0 bases, the J end by 8 bases, with 12 bases between. The CDR3 is CASSLDGGGDEQFF. CDR3 DNA sequence: TGCGCCAGCAGCTTGGATGGGGGCGGGGATGAGCAGTTCTTC.

The V and J genes are TRBV18 and TRBJ1-2, with a weak D call TRBD1 (5 bases). CDR3 size: 14 residues. Looked up from germline, CDR1 is KGHSH and CDR2 is LQKENI. The V end was cut by 3 bases, the J end by 7 bases, with 15 bases between. CDR3 DNA: TGTGCCAGCTCACCGGTCAGAGAGGGGTCTGGCTACACCTTC. It specifies CASSPVREGSGYTF.

The rearrangement uses TRBV9 and TRBJ2-3; perhaps TRBD1 as D (6 bases). The germline gives CDR1 SGDLS, CDR2 YYNGEE. The CDR3 runs to 15 residues. Trimming cost V 0 bases and J 3 bases, with 11 bases left between them. This CDR3 reads CASSVVPTGTDTQYF. The CDR3 coding sequence is TGTGCCAGCAGCGTAGTCCCCACAGGGACAGATACGCAGTATTTT.

This chain uses TRBV6-1 with TRBJ2-1; possibly TRBD2 for D (6 bases). Germline CDR1 reads MNHNS; CDR2 reads SASEGT. This CDR3 spans 13 amino acids. V lost 8 bases to trimming and J lost 9 bases, with 17 bases between them. CDR3 nucleotide sequence: TGTGCCAGCGCGGGAAGGGTAGGCGGTGAGCAGTTCTTC. Amino acids: CASAGRVGGEQFF.

Ten or more counts support this clonotype. The chain has TRBV5-1 and TRBJ2-7; 7 bases line up with TRBD1. This CDR3 is built from 15 residues. CDR1 and CDR2 from the germline V gene are SGHRS and YFSETQ. Losses at the gene ends were 0 bases for V and 5 bases for J; bases not matched to a gene: 8. The CDR3 region has the DNA TGCGCCAGCAGCTTGGCGGTCACAGGGGAAGACGAGCAGTACTTC. It encodes CASSLAVTGEDEQYF.

This clonotype has only a few counts. The chain has TRBV29-1 and TRBJ2-1; 15 bases are a match to TRBD2. CDR1 and CDR2 (germline): SQVTM, ANQGSEA. The V gene end was trimmed by 7 bases and the J gene end by 9 bases; junction bases not matched to a gene: 13. This CDR3 contains 16 residues. DNA of the CDR3: TGCAGCGGTGGGACTAGCGGGAGGTCGCTCCGGGGTGAGCAGTTCTTC. Translated: CSGGTSGRSLRGEQFF.

This clonotype was detected only a few times. The CDR3 loop reads CASSIVSRESKNIQYF. The DNA of the CDR3 is TGTGCCAGTAGTATAGTTTCGCGGGAGTCCAAAAACATTCAGTACTTC. The chain carries TRBV19 and TRBJ2-4; 7 nucleotides agree with TRBD2. CDR3 size: 16 residues. Germline lookup yields CDR1 LNHDA and CDR2 SQIVND (reference sequence). V dropped 1 base and J dropped 2; count of bases not matched to a gene: 5.

The chain links TRBV5-1 to TRBJ2-7; TRBD1 matches 8 bases. CDR1 is SGHRS, CDR2 YFSETQ, per germline. This CDR3 has 14 amino acids. V trimming: 3 bases; J trimming: 6 bases; junction bases outside the gene matches: 8. This CDR3 is CASSSGQGGGEQYF. CDR3 nucleotides: TGCGCCAGCAGCTCCGGACAGGGAGGAGGCGAGCAGTACTTC.

In its sample, this clonotype was seen a few times. The chain carries TRBV20-1 and TRBJ2-5; possibly TRBD2 for D (6 bases). Looked up from germline, CDR1 is DFQATT and CDR2 is SNEGSKA (reference sequence). This CDR3 is built from 12 residues. Trimming removed 3 bases from V and 3 bases from J, with 8 bases in between. The CDR3 protein is CSASGREETQYF. The CDR3 DNA reads as TGCAGTGCTAGCGGGAGAGAAGAGACCCAGTACTTC.

The chain uses TRBV28 and TRBJ2-7; perhaps TRBD2 as D (6 bases). V lost 6 bases to trimming and J lost 4 bases, with 13 bases between them. This CDR3 region has 13 residues. CDR1 and CDR2 (germline): MDHEN, SYDVKM. As DNA, the CDR3 is TGTGCCAGCAGCTCGTCTAGCGCGTACGAGCAGTACTTC. It codes for CASSSSSAYEQYF.

This clonotype was seen more than once but under ten times. This chain joins TRBV20-1 and TRBJ2-7; 12 nucleotides match TRBD2. V shed 6 bases, J shed 3 bases, and the junction held 6 bases outside the gene matches. In germline, CDR1 is DFQATT, CDR2 SNEGSKA (reference sequence). The CDR3 is 14 residues long. CDR3 sequence reads: CSAPLTSGSYEQYF. The CDR3 DNA reads as TGCAGTGCGCCTTTGACTAGCGGGAGCTACGAGCAGTACTTC.

The chain couples TRBV4-3 to TRBJ2-7; no clear D gene. Looked up from germline, CDR1 is LGHNA and CDR2 is YSLEER. CDR3 length: 15 amino acids. V was cut by 1 base and J by 2 bases, with 12 bases left in between. The CDR3, as DNA: TGCGCCAGCAGCCAAGGGAACAGCAGAGCCTACGAGCAGTACTTC. Its protein is CASSQGNSRAYEQYF.

V and J are TRBV27 and TRBJ2-3, with 15 positions matching TRBD2. CDR1 and CDR2 from the germline V gene are MNHEY and SMNVEV (reference sequence). V lost 2 bases, J lost 3 bases, and 6 bases stayed unmatched. The CDR3 is made up of 18 amino acids. In DNA form, the CDR3 reads TGTGCCAGCAGTTTAGAGGGACTAGCGGGAGGCGGTACAGATACGCAGTATTTT. As protein: CASSLEGLAGGGTDTQYF.

The V call is TRBV20-1, the J call TRBJ1-5; 8 bases agree with TRBD1. The CDR3 loop spans 12 amino acids. The J segment lost 6 bases and the V segment lost 5 bases, leaving 3 bases of the junction unmatched. Germline values: CDR1 DFQATT, CDR2 SNEGSKA (reference sequence). The CDR3 loop reads CSASRGPQPQHF. Written as DNA, the CDR3 is TGCAGTGCTTCCAGGGGGCCTCAGCCCCAGCATTTT.

The V gene is TRBV10-3, the J gene TRBJ2-1; D remains unclear. Per the germline V gene, CDR1 is ENHRY and CDR2 is SYGVKD. This CDR3 has 11 residues. V was cut by 5 bases and J by 7 bases, with 6 bases left in between. As DNA, the CDR3 is TGTGCCATCAGTCAAGAAAATGAGCAGTTCTTC. This encodes CAISQENEQFF.

The rearrangement links TRBV7-8 to TRBJ2-1; a possible D gene is TRBD2 (6 bases). This CDR3 region has 15 residues. Trimming cost V 5 bases and J 8 bases, with 19 bases left between them. The germline gives CDR1 SGHVS, CDR2 FQNEAQ. The CDR3 spells CASSLKRVLNDEQFF. The CDR3 bases are TGTGCCAGCAGCCTGAAGCGGGTCCTGAACGATGAGCAGTTCTTC. Drawing the rest from reference TRBV7-8 and TRBJ2-1, the complete variable domain is GAGVSQSPRYKVAKRGQDVALRCDPISGHVSLFWYQQALGQGPEFLTYFQNEAQLDKSGLPSDRFFAERPEGSVSTLKIQRTQQEDSAVYLCASSLKRVLNDEQFFGPGTRLTVL.